This TCR beta chain was retrieved from a study of blood T cell repertoires in COVID-19. Looking at the study overall: Collection of acute and convalescent COVID-19 samples took place in the United States, Italy and Spain. The analysed material was cDNA or gDNA that came from T cells, B-cell-depleted T cells, or PBMCs.

Original processing methods: Amplification of reference gene primers was used by the study to estimate nucleated cell counts. Some clones are missing from TCRdb's copy, which holds only in-frame ones; the method was immunoSEQ multiplex PCR. Clone size and V and J calls were adopted from that table, with D and trimming inferred from the DNA. The data show roughly 140,000 clones, roughly nine tenths seen once. The CDR3 runs 11 residues. J was trimmed by 14 bases and V by 5 bases; bases with no gene match: 4. Looked up from germline, CDR1 is SGHVS and CDR2 is FQNEAQ. This chain connects TRBV7-8 to TRBJ2-1, with 9 bases identical to TRBD1. The receptor comes from a woman aged 40 to 49 with acute or convalescent COVID-19. Specimen: peripheral blood. The CDR3 DNA reads as TGTGCCAGCAGCATACAGGGGGCTGAGTTCTTC. This translates into CASSIQGAEFF. Variable domain in full (rest from reference TRBV7-8 and TRBJ2-1): GAGVSQSPRYKVAKRGQDVALRCDPISGHVSLFWYQQALGQGPEFLTYFQNEAQLDKSGLPSDRFFAERPEGSVSTLKIQRTQQEDSAVYLCASSIQGAEFFGPGTRLTVL.